The next 2 T cell receptor beta chains were all read from a single sample in a study of cytomegalovirus exposure and HLA in healthy donors. The PCR employed 60 Vbeta primers together with 13 Jbeta primers. Here immunoSEQ multiplex PCR was the method, and the copy in TCRdb shows in-frame clones only, minus some. The sample holds about 96,000 clones, 55% to 75% seen once. The sequenced material came from PBMCs. The receptors shown here come from a man in his sixties in good health and CMV-seronegative.

In this sample, this clone turned up a few times. The rearrangement joins TRBV9 to TRBJ1-1; TRBD1 matches at 9 bases. The germline V gene has CDR1 SGDLS and CDR2 YYNGEE. CDR3 length: 14 amino acids. The V segment lost 1 base and the J segment 3 bases; nucleotides outside the gene matches: 1. Here the CDR3 reads CASSVRDRDTEAFF. The CDR3 region has the DNA TGTGCCAGCAGCGTAAGGGACAGGGACACTGAAGCTTTCTTT. Using reference TRBV9 and TRBJ1-1 for the parts outside the CDR3, the full variable domain is DSGVTQTPKHLITATGQRVTLRCSPRSGDLSVYWYQQSLDQGLQFLIQYYNGEERAKGNILERFSAQQFPDLHSELNLSSLELGDSALYFCASSVRDRDTEAFFGQGTRLTVV.

This chain connects TRBV10-3 to TRBJ1-6; 8 bases fit TRBD1. The CDR3 runs to 17 residues. V shed 0 bases, J shed 8 bases, and the junction held 9 bases outside the gene matches. Germline CDR1 is ENHRY and CDR2 is SYGVKD. The chain's CDR3 is CAISESVPGGSDSPLHF. CDR3 bases: TGTGCCATCAGTGAGTCGGTTCCAGGGGGCAGTGATTCACCCCTCCACTTT.